These 28 T cell receptor beta chains were sequenced from one sample in a study of blood T cell repertoires in COVID-19. Some clones are missing from TCRdb's copy, which holds only in-frame ones; the method was immunoSEQ multiplex PCR. The table shows around 300,000 clones, with roughly 86% occurring only once. The source material was PBMCs or T cells enriched from blood (not recorded which). These TCRs come from a woman in her 30s who had recovered from COVID-19.

V usage is TRBV4-2 and J usage is TRBJ2-5; 11 positions match TRBD2. The trim removed 0 bases at V and 4 bases at J, leaving 1 base unmatched. Germline V CDR1 and CDR2: LGHNA, YNFKEQ. The CDR3 loop spans 15 amino acids. The DNA of the CDR3 is TGTGCCAGCAGCCAAGATGGGACTAGCGGAGAGACCCAGTACTTC. Its protein is CASSQDGTSGETQYF.

The CDR3 here is CAVYRESYNEQFF. CDR3 nucleotides: TGTGCCGTTTACCGGGAGAGCTACAATGAGCAGTTCTTC. The chain has TRBV6-6 and TRBJ2-1; tentatively, D is TRBD2 (6 bases). In germline, CDR1 is MNHNY, CDR2 SVGAGI (reference sequence). The CDR3 totals 13 residues. With 11 bases removed from V and 3 bases from J, the gap between germline ends came to 14 bases.

The V call is TRBV18, the J call TRBJ2-7; 16 bases line up with TRBD2. Per germline, CDR1 KGHSH and CDR2 LQKENI. Trimming cost V 3 bases and J 6 bases; bases outside gene matches: 8. CDR3 length equals 17 residues. CDR3 DNA: TGTGCCAGCTCACCTGCCGGGACTAGCGGGAGGGGACGCGAGCAGTACTTC. Its protein is CASSPAGTSGRGREQYF.

The J gene is TRBJ2-3, the V gene TRBV25-1; D is unresolved. Germline CDR1 reads MGHDK; CDR2 reads SYGVNS. CDR3 length: 15 residues. The germline V and J ends were trimmed by 6 bases and 0 bases, with 13 bases remaining between them. The chain's CDR3 is CASRARGRSTDTQYF. In DNA, the CDR3 is TGTGCCAGCAGAGCACGAGGTAGGAGCACAGATACGCAGTATTTT.

CDR3 coding DNA: TGTGCCAGTAGTATCGGGACAGGGGGCTCCTACGAGCAGTACTTC. Its translation: CASSIGTGGSYEQYF. The chain carries TRBV19 and TRBJ2-7, with TRBD1 matching over 11 bases. With V trimmed by 3 bases and J by 0 bases, 1 base remained unmatched. The germline V gene has CDR1 LNHDA and CDR2 SQIVND (reference sequence). The length of the CDR3 is 15 residues. Complete variable domain (other parts from reference TRBV19 and TRBJ2-7): DGGITQSPKYLFRKEGQNVTLSCEQNLNHDAMYWYRQDPGQGLRLIYYSQIVNDFQKGDIAEGYSVSREKKESFPLTVTSAQKNPTAFYLCASSIGTGGSYEQYFGPGTRLTVT.

The chain combines TRBV6-4 with TRBJ2-2, with D tentatively TRBD2 (5 bases). Trimming took 4 bases from V and 3 from J, leaving 9 bases between them. Germline V gene lookup returns CDR1 MRHNA and CDR2 SNTAGT. This CDR3 is built from 14 residues. CDR3 region: CASSAVGDTGELFF. The CDR3, as DNA: TGTGCCAGCAGTGCAGTCGGGGACACCGGGGAGCTGTTTTTT.

The rearrangement uses TRBV7-2 and TRBJ2-7; TRBD1 matches at 10 bases. Germline trimming cut 5 bases from V and 6 bases from J; bases unmatched to any gene: 7. Germline V lookup: CDR1 SGHTA, CDR2 FQGNSA. This CDR3 has 14 amino acids. CDR3: CASSPPGQGTEQYF. In DNA, the CDR3 is TGTGCCAGCAGCCCGCCGGGACAGGGGACCGAGCAGTACTTC.

This rearrangement joins TRBV19 to TRBJ1-2; D possibly corresponds to TRBD1 (5 bases). Germline CDR1 is LNHDA and CDR2 is SQIVND (reference sequence). Trimming cost V 3 bases and J 6 bases, with 14 bases left between them. There are 14 residues in the CDR3. CDR3 amino acids: CASSIFSGLDGYTF. The CDR3 coding sequence is TGTGCCAGTAGTATTTTCTCAGGGCTTGATGGCTACACCTTC.

This chain joins TRBV5-1 and TRBJ1-1, with D uncertain. Germline values: CDR1 SGHRS, CDR2 YFSETQ. The CDR3 covers 17 residues. The ends were cut back, 3 bases at V and 4 bases at J, with 22 bases in the middle. The DNA of the CDR3 is TGCGCCAGCAGCTCCGGGGTCTTCCGAGGGAGTGGCACTGAAGCTTTCTTT. Translation: CASSSGVFRGSGTEAFF.

The chain couples TRBV18 to TRBJ1-5; a weak D match, TRBD1 (6 bases). Trimming left V 1 base short and J 5 bases short, with 9 bases between. The germline V gene encodes CDR1 KGHSH and CDR2 LQKENI. CDR3 length equals 14 residues. CDR3 DNA sequence: TGTGCCAGCTCACCACGGGGGGGCGATCAGCCCCAGCATTTT. Amino acids: CASSPRGGDQPQHF. The full variable domain, rest sourced from reference TRBV18 and TRBJ1-5, is NAGVMQNPRHLVRRRGQEARLRCSPMKGHSHVYWYRQLPEEGLKFMVYLQKENIIDESGMPKERFSAEFPKEGPSILRIQQVVRGDSAAYFCASSPRGGDQPQHFGDGTRLSIL.

The chain employs TRBV3-1 (or the pseudogene TRBV3-2) and TRBJ2-3, with unresolved D. This CDR3 contains 13 residues. Germline V gene data show CDR1 as LGHDT and CDR2 as YNNKEL (reference sequence). The V end was cut by 4 bases, the J end by 3 bases, with 8 bases between. DNA of the CDR3: TGTGCCAGCAGCCCCAGACTGACAGATACGCAGTATTTT. Protein: CASSPRLTDTQYF.

The chain employs TRBV18 and TRBJ1-6; D is ambiguous. Per the germline V gene, CDR1 is KGHSH and CDR2 is LQKENI. The CDR3 sequence is 16 residues long. Between the trimmed V and J ends, which lost 2 bases and 9 bases, there was a span of 17 bases. CDR3 DNA sequence: TGTGCCAGCTCACCATTTGAGTACGGGGAGGGTTCACCCCTCCACTTT. Encoded protein: CASSPFEYGEGSPLHF.

V gene TRBV7-9 combines with J gene TRBJ2-2, with D possibly being TRBD1 (6 bases). V was clipped by 5 bases and J by 5 bases, with 15 bases between them. This CDR3 contains 15 residues. The V gene's germline CDR1 is SEHNR and CDR2 FQNEAQ (reference sequence). The CDR3 reads CASSPNREITGELFF. Written as DNA, the CDR3 is TGTGCCAGCAGCCCCAACAGGGAAATAACCGGGGAGCTGTTTTTT.

J is TRBJ1-2 and V is TRBV2; 7 positions match TRBD1. This CDR3 region has 13 residues. The germline V gene has CDR1 SNHLY and CDR2 FYNNEI. With V trimmed by 4 bases and J by 4 bases, 3 bases remained unmatched. CDR3 DNA sequence: TGTGCCAGCAGTGCCCAGGGGGTCTATGGCTACACCTTC. Translating gives CASSAQGVYGYTF.

The chain couples TRBV27 to TRBJ1-2; D remains unclear. The CDR3 length is 14 residues. The germline V gene has CDR1 MNHEY and CDR2 SMNVEV (reference sequence). V lost 5 bases, J lost 3 bases, and 13 bases lay in between. The CDR3 spells CASSLGPADYGYTF. The CDR3 nucleotides read TGTGCCAGCAGTCTAGGCCCCGCGGACTATGGCTACACCTTC.

The CDR3 sequence: CASSPGLSVALYEQYF. The CDR3 bases are TGTGCCAGCTCACCAGGGTTGAGTGTAGCGCTCTACGAGCAGTACTTC. The chain uses TRBV18 and TRBJ2-7; D is perhaps TRBD2 (5 bases). With 2 bases removed from V and 3 bases from J, the gap between germline ends came to 17 bases. CDR1 is KGHSH and CDR2 is LQKENI in the germline V gene. The CDR3 is made up of 16 amino acids.

This clone occurred once. CDR3 sequence: CASGRPFNLEAFF. CDR3 bases: TGTGCCAGCGGGAGGCCCTTTAACCTCGAAGCTTTCTTT. J is TRBJ1-1 and V is TRBV28; D unresolved. The V gene's germline CDR1 is MDHEN and CDR2 SYDVKM. The CDR3 covers 13 residues. Trimming shortened V by 8 bases and J by 8 bases, and 18 bases separated the two germline ends. Full variable domain (outside the CDR3, taken from reference TRBV28 and TRBJ1-1): DVKVTQSSRYLVKRTGEKVFLECVQDMDHENMFWYRQDPGLGLRLIYFSYDVKMKEKGDIPEGYSVSREKKERFSLILESASTNQTSMYLCASGRPFNLEAFFGQGTRLTVV.

The V call is TRBV6-4, the J call TRBJ2-7; D remains unclear. Looked up from germline, CDR1 is MRHNA and CDR2 is SNTAGT. V dropped 10 bases and J dropped 0 bases, with 19 bases sitting between them. The CDR3 length is 15 residues. The CDR3 reads CANKTGERSSYEQYF. In DNA form, the CDR3 reads TGTGCCAATAAAACGGGTGAACGGAGCTCCTACGAGCAGTACTTC.

The chain carries TRBV10-3 and TRBJ2-1, with 9 bases aligning to TRBD1. Germline assignment: CDR1 ENHRY and CDR2 SYGVKD. Losses at the gene ends were 5 bases for V and 2 bases for J; bases not matched to a gene: 4. This CDR3 is built from 15 residues. As DNA, the CDR3 is TGTGCCATCAGTAGGACAGGGGATCCCTACAATGAGCAGTTCTTC. Translation gives CAISRTGDPYNEQFF.

The chain recombines TRBV5-6 with TRBJ2-7, with 8 bases lining up with TRBD2. Germline V gene data show CDR1 as SGHDT and CDR2 as YYEEEE. V trimming: 5 bases; J trimming: 4 bases; junction bases outside the gene matches: 5. The CDR3 has 13 amino acids. DNA for the CDR3: TGTGCCAGCAGTGAGCGGGAGACTTACGAGCAGTACTTC. This codes for CASSERETYEQYF.

The V and J genes are TRBV28 and TRBJ1-1; the D is unclear. Germline values: CDR1 MDHEN, CDR2 SYDVKM. V dropped 7 bases and J dropped 1 base, with 7 bases sitting between them. The CDR3 length is 12 residues. CDR3 bases: TGTGCCAGCACGGTGCGGAACACTGAAGCTTTCTTT. Amino acid sequence: CASTVRNTEAFF. Combining the CDR3 with reference TRBV28 and TRBJ1-1 gives the whole variable domain DVKVTQSSRYLVKRTGEKVFLECVQDMDHENMFWYRQDPGLGLRLIYFSYDVKMKEKGDIPEGYSVSREKKERFSLILESASTNQTSMYLCASTVRNTEAFFGQGTRLTVV.

The V call is TRBV28, the J call TRBJ1-2; D is uncertain. The germline CDR1 and CDR2 sequences are MDHEN and SYDVKM. The CDR3 loop spans 13 amino acids. With 8 bases removed from V and 1 base from J, the gap between germline ends came to 11 bases. The CDR3 DNA reads as TGTGCCAGCGGCGGTGGCAGTAACTATGGCTACACCTTC. This encodes CASGGGSNYGYTF.

V and J are TRBV3-1 (or the pseudogene TRBV3-2) and TRBJ2-5, with D uncertain. This CDR3 contains 15 residues. With 1 base removed from V and 4 bases from J, the gap between germline ends came to 13 bases. Germline V lookup: CDR1 LGHDT, CDR2 YNNKEL (reference sequence). The DNA for the CDR3 is TGTGCCAGCAGCCAAGGAGGCACGTCGGGAGAGACCCAGTACTTC. It yields the protein CASSQGGTSGETQYF.

In this sample, this clone turned up a few times. The chain has TRBV15 and TRBJ2-2, with 9 bases lining up with TRBD1. This CDR3 has 17 residues. Germline loops: CDR1 LNHNV, CDR2 YYDKDF (reference sequence). V was pared by 0 bases and J by 1 base, with 3 bases of the junction left unmatched. The DNA for the CDR3 is TGTGCCACCAGCAGAGAGGGACAGGGCGTGAACACCGGGGAGCTGTTTTTT. It yields the protein CATSREGQGVNTGELFF.

This chain joins TRBV5-1 and TRBJ1-2, with a possible D match to TRBD1 (5 bases). The CDR3 loop spans 13 amino acids. Deletions cut 7 bases from V and 5 bases from J, with 15 bases between. Germline V CDR1 and CDR2: SGHRS, YFSETQ. The CDR3 sequence is CASSKGLEYGYTF. The CDR3 region has the DNA TGCGCCAGCTCGAAGGGGTTAGAATATGGCTACACCTTC.

This clone was seen a few times. The chain couples TRBV23-1 to TRBJ1-2; 12 nucleotides line up with TRBD1. TRBV23-1 is filed as an ORF, its function uncertain. CDR3 size: 18 residues. V lost 4 bases and J lost 4; bases outside the gene matches: 13. Here the CDR3 reads CASSPLRDRGRRSYGYTF. CDR3 nucleotide sequence: TGCGCCAGCAGTCCCCTCCGGGACAGGGGGCGGCGGAGCTATGGCTACACCTTC.

With respect to this clone: The identical CDR3 is also encoded by other nucleotide sequences in the sample. The chain combines TRBV7-2 with TRBJ1-1; 8 bases map to TRBD1. Trimming removed 5 bases from V and 1 base from J; junction bases left unmatched: 3. The CDR3 runs to 14 residues. Germline-derived CDR1 and CDR2 are SGHTA and FQGNSA. DNA of the CDR3: TGTGCCAGCAGCCTCGACAGGGGGAACACTGAAGCTTTCTTT. Translation gives CASSLDRGNTEAFF. Full variable domain (missing parts from reference TRBV7-2 and TRBJ1-1): GAGVSQSPSNKVTEKGKDVELRCDPISGHTALYWYRQSLGQGLEFLIYFQGNSAPDKSGLPSDRFSAERTGGSVSTLTIQRTQQEDSAVYLCASSLDRGNTEAFFGQGTRLTVV.

The rearrangement uses TRBV18 and TRBJ1-2; the D gene is possibly TRBD1 (5 bases). The V gene lost 3 bases and the J gene lost 4 bases, with 12 bases spanning the gap. This CDR3 is 14 amino acids long. Looked up from germline, CDR1 is KGHSH and CDR2 is LQKENI. Here the CDR3 reads CASSPDQTVYGYTF. CDR3 DNA: TGTGCCAGCTCACCTGACCAGACAGTCTATGGCTACACCTTC.